A selection of T cell receptor beta chains follows, all from one sample in a study of patients and donors after allogeneic stem cell transplantation. TCRdb fed the RT-PCR reads into MiXCR, producing one record per CDR3 protein. The sample lists 15,000 to 25,000 distinct CDR3 sequences; around 4.5% were seen once. What was sequenced was blood, either unsorted or a sorted T cell fraction (not recorded which). These receptors came from a human donor who was either an allogeneic HSCT recipient or a stem cell or donor lymphocyte infusion donor (not recorded which). It is not recorded whose cells these are; they may come from a transplant donor. Both conserved end residues are part of each CDR3. D genes are given only for firm matches. Some rows mark clone size as missing; the rest say once, few, many or name a class of expanded clone.

v_call: TRBV7-9; cdr3_length: 15; clone_size: many; d_call: NA; j_call: TRBJ2-3; cdr3_aa: CATPVGGVGTDTQYF; cdr3_nt: TGTGCCACCCCGGTAGGGGGGGTTGGCACAGATACGCAGTATTTT
v_call: TRBV20-1; cdr3_length: 15; clone_size: many; d_call: NA; j_call: TRBJ1-5; cdr3_aa: CSARGGADSGSAQHF; cdr3_nt: TGCAGTGCTAGGGGTGGGGCGGACAGCGGTTCGGCCCAGCATTTT
v_call: TRBV6-6; cdr3_length: 13; clone_size: many; d_call: NA; j_call: TRBJ2-2; cdr3_aa: CASSYSNPGELFF; cdr3_nt: TGTGCCAGCAGTTACTCGAACCCGGGGGAGCTGTTTTTT
v_call: TRBV24-1; cdr3_length: 16; clone_size: many; d_call: TRBD2; j_call: TRBJ2-3; cdr3_aa: CATSDLTSGSADTQYF; cdr3_nt: TGTGCCACCAGTGACCTGACTAGCGGGAGCGCAGATACGCAGTATTTT
v_call: TRBV5-1; cdr3_length: 13; clone_size: many; d_call: NA; j_call: TRBJ2-1; cdr3_aa: CASGGAGGNEQFF; cdr3_nt: TGCGCCAGCGGGGGGGCAGGGGGAAATGAGCAGTTCTTC
v_call: TRBV5-5; cdr3_length: 14; clone_size: medium-sized; d_call: NA; j_call: TRBJ2-4; cdr3_aa: CASSSAEEGDIQYF; cdr3_nt: TGTGCCAGCAGTTCAGCAGAGGAAGGAGACATTCAGTACTTC
v_call: TRBV11-2; cdr3_length: 15; clone_size: many; d_call: NA; j_call: TRBJ1-5; cdr3_aa: CASSLGAGVGQPQHF; cdr3_nt: TGTGCCAGCAGCTTAGGGGCAGGAGTTGGACAGCCCCAGCATTTT
v_call: TRBV20-1; cdr3_length: 14; clone_size: NA; d_call: NA; j_call: TRBJ2-7; cdr3_aa: CSASSGTVLREQYF; cdr3_nt: TGCAGTGCTAGCTCCGGGACGGTTTTGAGGGAGCAGTACTTC
v_call: TRBV11-2; cdr3_length: 13; clone_size: NA; d_call: NA; j_call: TRBJ2-1; cdr3_aa: CASSQGRNNEQFF; cdr3_nt: TGTGCCAGCAGTCAAGGCCGGAACAATGAGCAGTTCTTC
v_call: TRBV12-3/TRBV12-4; cdr3_length: 17; clone_size: many; d_call: NA; j_call: TRBJ1-1; cdr3_aa: CASSLEFPTGTPTEAFF; cdr3_nt: TGTGCCAGCAGTTTAGAATTCCCGACAGGTACCCCGACTGAAGCTTTCTTT
v_call: TRBV6-2/TRBV6-3; cdr3_length: 12; clone_size: few; d_call: NA; j_call: TRBJ2-7; cdr3_aa: CASRDAFYEQYF; cdr3_nt: TGTGCCTCCCGGGACGCCTTCTACGAGCAGTACTTC
v_call: TRBV6-5; cdr3_length: 14; clone_size: many; d_call: NA; j_call: TRBJ2-7; cdr3_aa: CASSYGGQAYEQYF; cdr3_nt: TGTGCCAGCAGTTACGGCGGGCAGGCCTACGAGCAGTACTTC
v_call: TRBV5-1; cdr3_length: 15; clone_size: few; d_call: TRBD2; j_call: TRBJ2-1; cdr3_aa: CASSLVPGGPNEQFF; cdr3_nt: TGCGCCAGCAGCTTGGTGCCGGGAGGGCCTAATGAGCAGTTCTTC
v_call: TRBV6-1; cdr3_length: 16; clone_size: many; d_call: NA; j_call: TRBJ1-1; cdr3_aa: CASSVLFEGSNTEAFF; cdr3_nt: TGTGCCAGCAGTGTATTGTTCGAGGGCAGCAACACTGAAGCTTTCTTT
v_call: TRBV20-1; cdr3_length: 13; clone_size: NA; d_call: NA; j_call: TRBJ2-3; cdr3_aa: CSGRDPPTDTQYF; cdr3_nt: TGCAGTGGCAGGGACCCCCCCACAGATACGCAGTATTTT
v_call: TRBV3-1; cdr3_length: 15; clone_size: many; d_call: NA; j_call: TRBJ1-2; cdr3_aa: CASSQEAAGAYGYTF; cdr3_nt: TGTGCCAGCAGCCAAGAAGCGGCAGGGGCCTATGGCTACACCTTC
v_call: TRBV6-2/TRBV6-3; cdr3_length: 15; clone_size: many; d_call: TRBD2; j_call: TRBJ2-3; cdr3_aa: CASSYGGGSTDTQYF; cdr3_nt: TGTGCCAGCAGTTACGGCGGGGGGTCCACAGATACGCAGTATTTT
v_call: TRBV7-3; cdr3_length: 12; clone_size: many; d_call: NA; j_call: TRBJ2-2; cdr3_aa: CASSLYTGELFF; cdr3_nt: TGTGCCAGCAGCTTGTACACCGGGGAGCTGTTTTTT
v_call: TRBV28; cdr3_length: 13; clone_size: few; d_call: NA; j_call: TRBJ2-7; cdr3_aa: CASSFPDSYEQYF; cdr3_nt: TGTGCCAGCAGTTTCCCTGATTCCTACGAGCAGTACTTC
v_call: TRBV7-6; cdr3_length: 14; clone_size: many; d_call: NA; j_call: TRBJ1-5; cdr3_aa: CASSLVGGYQPQHF; cdr3_nt: TGTGCCAGCAGCTTAGTGGGGGGTTATCAGCCCCAGCATTTT
v_call: TRBV7-3; cdr3_length: 15; clone_size: many; d_call: NA; j_call: TRBJ2-1; cdr3_aa: CASSLRLGGRGEQFF; cdr3_nt: TGTGCCAGCAGCCTAAGACTAGGTGGGCGCGGTGAGCAGTTCTTC
v_call: TRBV18; cdr3_length: 15; clone_size: many; d_call: NA; j_call: TRBJ2-3; cdr3_aa: CASSPGGSRTDTQYF; cdr3_nt: TGTGCCAGCTCACCAGGAGGGAGTCGCACAGATACGCAGTATTTT
v_call: TRBV19; cdr3_length: 14; clone_size: NA; d_call: NA; j_call: TRBJ1-2; cdr3_aa: CASSSGTFAWGYTF; cdr3_nt: TGTGCCAGTAGCTCCGGGACTTTCGCTTGGGGCTACACCTTC
v_call: TRBV7-9; cdr3_length: 12; clone_size: many; d_call: NA; j_call: TRBJ1-2; cdr3_aa: CASSTHTGEGTF; cdr3_nt: TGTGCCAGCAGCACCCATACGGGGGAGGGCACCTTC
v_call: TRBV2; cdr3_length: 14; clone_size: few; d_call: NA; j_call: TRBJ2-5; cdr3_aa: CASTLTREVETQYF; cdr3_nt: TGTGCCAGTACTTTAACGAGGGAGGTAGAGACCCAGTACTTC
v_call: TRBV6-1; cdr3_length: 13; clone_size: NA; d_call: TRBD1; j_call: TRBJ1-4; cdr3_aa: CASSRGRGEKLFF; cdr3_nt: TGTGCCAGCAGCAGGGGGCGGGGCGAAAAACTGTTTTTT
v_call: TRBV10-3; cdr3_length: 15; clone_size: many; d_call: NA; j_call: TRBJ2-7; cdr3_aa: CATKTHGEGAYEQYF; cdr3_nt: TGTGCCACCAAGACTCATGGGGAGGGGGCCTACGAGCAGTACTTC
v_call: TRBV7-9; cdr3_length: 14; clone_size: NA; d_call: NA; j_call: TRBJ1-4; cdr3_aa: CASSPMGNVEKLFF; cdr3_nt: TGTGCCAGCAGCCCCATGGGGAACGTTGAAAAACTGTTTTTT
v_call: TRBV10-2; cdr3_length: 13; clone_size: many; d_call: TRBD1; j_call: TRBJ1-1; cdr3_aa: CASRRQGDTEAFF; cdr3_nt: TGCGCCAGCCGGCGACAGGGGGACACTGAAGCTTTCTTT
v_call: TRBV27; cdr3_length: 15; clone_size: many; d_call: NA; j_call: TRBJ1-2; cdr3_aa: CASSLQGEGSYGYTF; cdr3_nt: TGTGCCAGCAGTTTACAAGGGGAGGGCAGCTATGGCTACACCTTC
v_call: TRBV6-6; cdr3_length: 12; clone_size: many; d_call: TRBD1; j_call: TRBJ1-2; cdr3_aa: CASSYAGQIYTF; cdr3_nt: TGTGCCAGCAGTTACGCGGGACAGATCTACACCTTC
v_call: TRBV28; cdr3_length: 11; clone_size: few; d_call: NA; j_call: TRBJ2-2; cdr3_aa: CASTDGWRMFF; cdr3_nt: TGTGCCAGCACCGATGGATGGAGGATGTTTTTT
v_call: TRBV20-1; cdr3_length: 14; clone_size: NA; d_call: NA; j_call: TRBJ1-6; cdr3_aa: CSAPDGSYNSPLHF; cdr3_nt: TGCAGTGCCCCCGATGGGTCCTATAATTCACCCCTCCACTTT
v_call: TRBV30; cdr3_length: 12; clone_size: NA; d_call: NA; j_call: TRBJ2-7; cdr3_aa: CAWSGATYEQYF; cdr3_nt: TGTGCCTGGAGTGGCGCGACCTACGAGCAGTACTTC
v_call: TRBV7-8; cdr3_length: 13; clone_size: many; d_call: TRBD2; j_call: TRBJ2-3; cdr3_aa: CASSPRSGDTQYF; cdr3_nt: TGTGCCAGCAGCCCCCGTAGCGGGGATACGCAGTATTTT
v_call: TRBV7-8; cdr3_length: 16; clone_size: few; d_call: TRBD1; j_call: TRBJ1-1; cdr3_aa: CASSEGQGTDRTEAFF; cdr3_nt: TGTGCCAGCAGCGAAGGACAGGGGACCGATCGCACTGAAGCTTTCTTT
v_call: TRBV12-3/TRBV12-4; cdr3_length: 14; clone_size: many; d_call: TRBD1; j_call: TRBJ1-1; cdr3_aa: CASSRRDRAAEAFF; cdr3_nt: TGTGCCAGCAGCCGCCGGGACAGGGCGGCTGAAGCTTTCTTT
v_call: TRBV20-1; cdr3_length: 15; clone_size: many; d_call: NA; j_call: TRBJ1-5; cdr3_aa: CSAISLGDSNQPQHF; cdr3_nt: TGCAGTGCTATTTCCTTAGGTGATAGCAATCAGCCCCAGCATTTT
v_call: TRBV29-1; cdr3_length: 13; clone_size: NA; d_call: TRBD1; j_call: TRBJ1-2; cdr3_aa: CSVEGQGVVGYTF; cdr3_nt: TGCAGCGTTGAGGGTCAGGGGGTAGTAGGCTACACCTTC
v_call: TRBV18; cdr3_length: 15; clone_size: many; d_call: NA; j_call: TRBJ1-2; cdr3_aa: CASSPLPGEVRGYTF; cdr3_nt: TGTGCCAGCTCACCCCTCCCGGGGGAAGTTAGGGGCTACACCTTC